The present T cell receptor (beta chain) was sequenced within a study of T cell responses to AZD1222 COVID-19 vaccine. General study points: Baseline antibody screening turned up just a handful of seropositive AZD1222 recipients. Donors were mostly white British, more females; clonal diversity possibly underestimated. Spike-wide coverage was observed for vaccine-associated CD4 TCRs, with dominant responses at 160-218 and 743-854.

This clone was counted a single time. Its antigen remains unknown. Here immunoSEQ multiplex PCR was the method, and the copy in TCRdb shows in-frame clones only, minus some. The sample contains approximately 100,000 clones, over 75% of which appear only once. The CDR3 runs 15 residues. V was pared by 6 bases and J by 8 bases, with 12 bases of the junction left unmatched. From germline, CDR1 is SNHLY and CDR2 FYNNEI. The chain recombines TRBV2 with TRBJ1-2, with 10 bases lining up with TRBD1. The source was peripheral blood, collected on day 0 of AZD1222 vaccination. The receptor was isolated from an adult in good health. The CDR3 loop reads CASRRGTGVQGGYTF. The CDR3 bases are TGTGCCAGCAGGAGAGGGACAGGGGTACAGGGAGGCTACACCTTC.